What follows is one T cell receptor beta chain and its context. No cognate antigen has been identified for it. No qualities accompany the bases; no much larger clone lies one base away. The data stem from a study of cytomegalovirus exposure and HLA in healthy donors (TCRdb year 2017). Regarding the complete study: An earlier analysis of approximately 640 of the donors reported roughly 270 Gb of sequence data and around 110 million unique TCR beta sequences from some 180 million T cells. Roughly 320 gigabases of sequencing data and about 92 million unique TCR sequences made up an early release that covered over 550 HLA-typed donors. Among the roughly 400 genotyped donors, approximately 77% belonged to the genetic ancestry cluster associated with self-reported Caucasian donors. The study aimed to test whether signatures of past pathogen exposure could be identified by cataloging public T cell receptors. The study profiled the T cell repertoires of under 700 subjects by immunosequencing and related them to cytomegalovirus serostatus. Besides the first cohort of approximately 670 subjects, a separate validation cohort made up of some 110 different subjects was used. To predict cytomegalovirus infection status, the study brought together high-throughput TCR immunosequencing, statistical association of individual TCRs with disease status, and machine learning. In a later analysis, previously published TCR beta repertoires from 670 or so donors were re-analyzed and high-resolution HLA genotyping was added so that TCR occurrence patterns could be studied. The later analysis used no new phenotypic data to find candidate immune exposures, relying instead on TCR beta sequences and their occurrence across donors. An earlier analysis of 450 to 750 of the donors used high-throughput TCR beta sequencing to judge whether each TCR beta V gene segment behaved as functional or pseudogenic. Donor age, sex, ethnicity and CMV serostatus were compiled together with the repertoire data. In a later genetic analysis, genome-wide SNP genotypes for about three fifths of the roughly 670 donors were used, and that subset was treated as a discovery cohort. Every discovery cohort repertoire had been produced on one sequencing platform. Class I and class II HLA loci were covered by the typing at four-digit resolution. The number of typed donors differed by locus: roughly 629-630 for A, B, C, DRB1 and DQB1; approximately 520 for DQA1; around 610 for DPA1; and around 450 for DPB1. Because of strong linkage in the cohort, roughly 5 DR-DQ haplotypes were treated as single units for association and clustering. On average, over 200,000 unique TCR beta nucleotide sequences were sequenced per donor among some 430 genotyped donors of the cohort, with 15% to 20% of those sequences being non-productive. Study-wide conclusions, independent of this receptor: Because some donors lacked HLA typing at each locus, the association tests relied only on the typed subset. A few of the identified cytomegalovirus-associated TCR beta chains were confirmed in vitro to be specific for cytomegalovirus antigens. In a later genetic analysis, fewer N-insertions in productive TCRs were reported among donors in an Asian-associated ancestry cluster than the roughly 700-donor mean. Across donors, most TCR sequences were observed very rarely, whereas some public TCRs were present in many individuals. Only TCR beta chains were sequenced in this cohort, and the absence of alpha or paired-chain data limited detectable features. The only immune exposure information available for the cohort was CMV serostatus. It was suggested by the authors that the approach could potentially be generalized to other disease states and immunological phenotypes. A later analysis found that most CMV-associated TCR beta chains appeared HLA-restricted, with HLA associations seemingly driven largely by CMV exposure. In a later analysis, HLA-associated TCR beta chains were found to be more clonally expanded and to have lower generation probabilities than equally common non-associated chains. At a false discovery rate of 0.05, a later analysis linked around 17,000 TCR beta sequences to specific HLA alleles. Because counts were too low, about 15 rarely observed V segments, including chromosome 9 orphons, were left out of the earlier analysis of some 640 of the donors. Several of the top co-occurrence clusters appeared to be linked to parvovirus B19, influenza, CMV and Epstein-Barr virus, according to a later analysis. When HLA alleles, especially DR and DQ, strongly co-occurred, attributing TCR associations to individual alleles was difficult. V-gene and J-gene trimming of TCR beta chains was associated with a missense DCLRE1C variant in a later genetic analysis, and the association was replicated in an independent cohort. Correlated functional status among segregating V segments might reflect linkage disequilibrium, but an unknown experimental factor could not be ruled out. A further reported finding was that TCR beta sequences accurately predicted the HLA-A and HLA-B alleles for most subjects in the first cohort. In a later analysis, the rate of TCR association differed among HLA loci, with DRB1 alleles having the most associated TCRs and HLA-C alleles having the fewest. In both the original and validation cohorts, the classifier was reported to diagnose cytomegalovirus status with high specificity and sensitivity. A cluster of highly shared sequence variants was judged likely to be a technical artifact of the sequencing pipeline. The study gave a list of 150 to 200 TCR beta chains associated with cytomegalovirus. Some IMGT-functional V segments, including TRBV6-2 and TRBV6-3, could not be distinguished by the 87-base-pair reads and were therefore excluded. The presence/absence analyses assumed that sequencing depth was roughly uniform across donors, and that assumption may not be true. In an earlier analysis of about 540 of the donors, most TCR beta V segments were observed in productive rearrangements about 90% or about 30% of the time, broadly matching IMGT annotations.

Library creation used the immunoSEQ multiplex PCR assay. A mixture of 60 forward primers for TCR Vbeta segments and 13 reverse primers for TCR Jbeta segments was used in the multiplex PCR. The CDR3 region of rearranged TCR beta genes was amplified from genomic DNA by a multiplex PCR assay. On the Illumina HiSeq System, the amplified TCR beta libraries were sequenced as 87-base-pair reads. As for the authors' bioinformatics: A later analysis tallied roughly 80 million unique TCR beta chains across the 666 repertoires, and about 12 million of those chains were shared by two or more donors. Raw reads were error-corrected and collapsed into unique sequences with a nearest-neighbor algorithm that merged closely related sequences to remove PCR and sequencing errors. V, D and J gene segments were assigned by aligning CDR3 sequences to IMGT reference sequences. For a sequence to be retained, at least a six-nucleotide match to both a V gene segment and a J gene segment was required. Rearrangements were called productive when the CDR3 lacked stop codons and stayed in frame with V and J; all others were non-productive. Following IMGT convention, CDR3 was defined as the stretch from the second conserved V-encoded cysteine to the conserved J-encoded phenylalanine. The earlier analysis of about 610 of the donors excluded sequences that lacked an unambiguous match to a single V gene segment. An earlier analysis of some 500 of the donors classified V segments as functional when productive rearrangements were above 56.7% and as segregating when the standard deviation between donors was above 5%. To diagnose cytomegalovirus status from the catalog of TCR beta chain sequences, a statistical classification framework was built. In a later analysis, TCR nucleotide sequences were compared against IMGT/GENE-DB human TR gene sequences so that V and J genes could be assigned. In a later analysis, CDR3 sequences and most-parsimonious VDJ recombination scenarios were assigned using the TCRdist pipeline. A later analysis defined each TCR beta chain by its CDR3 amino acid sequence plus V-gene family, and excluded reads lacking a unique V-gene family. As a way to deal with suspected cross-contamination and a sequencing artifact, a later analysis dropped nearly 600 nucleotide sequences that were highly shared and had low generation probability. A later analysis calculated a clonal expansion index for each public chain from normalized within-repertoire ranks of inferred template counts. In a later analysis, generation probabilities were computed with a VDJ recombination model fitted to out-of-frame rearrangements, and the resulting probabilities were checked against IGoR. Hypergeometric tests were used in a later analysis to score TCR-TCR, TCR-HLA and TCR-CMV co-occurrence, with a repertoire-size bias correction applied to the TCR pairs. In a later analysis, false discovery rates were estimated by permuting HLA or CMV assignments 20 times. In a later analysis, co-occurring TCRs were grouped with DBSCAN, and TCRdist sequence similarity was added when clustering was performed within HLA-allele-positive subsets. Co-occurrence clustering excluded repertoires with fewer than 30,000 or more than 120,000 public chains, plus five with anomalous nucleotide sharing. The table was pulled from immuneACCESS by TCRdb, which kept in-frame rearrangements only. Such tables lose some clones; where checked, under half of the loss comes from unresolved V genes, and the rest has no known cause. For V, J and clone size, that table is used; D and trimming come from the DNA. Across this sample there are around 150,000 clones, with 75% to 80% seen only once. The top ten hold 2% to 3% of the sample.

The cohort comprised fewer than 700 healthy bone marrow donors. All cohort members were sampled while nominally healthy, although unrecorded immune exposures were likely present. The donor was CMV seropositive and belonged to the group of more than 250 seropositive cohort members. A peripheral blood sample was collected from each donor, and TCR beta sequencing was performed on peripheral blood mononuclear cells. Genomic DNA extraction from the blood cell samples was performed with the Qiagen DNeasy Blood Extraction Kit. CDR1 is given as GTSNPN and CDR2 as SVGIG, both from the germline V gene (reference sequence). Reading from cysteine to phenylalanine, the CDR3 counts 13 amino acids. Only the CDR3 DNA stays, 39 bases, in frame from base 1. V lost 2 bases and J lost 4 bases; the stretch between them is 9 bases long.

The rearranged chain carries TRBV30 and TRBJ1-5, with no confident D gene call. This clonotype was sampled from a middle-aged woman in good health and CMV-seropositive. Material for sequencing was PBMCs. The CDR3 loop reads CAWSPVGNQPQHF. DNA sequence: TGTGCCTGGAGTCCCGTCGGGAATCAGCCCCAGCATTTT.